This T cell receptor beta chain stems from a study of blood T cell repertoires in COVID-19. TCRdb's copy holds only in-frame clones and misses some; the assay was immunoSEQ multiplex PCR. The table shows about 240,000 clones, with more than 75% occurring only once. From germline, CDR1 is KGHSH and CDR2 LQKENI. CDR3 length: 16 residues. V gave up 2 bases and J gave up 1 base, with 11 bases separating them. This chain connects TRBV18 to TRBJ2-2, with TRBD1 as a possible D gene (6 bases). The origin of this receptor is a woman aged 40 to 50 with acute COVID-19. Input material: PBMCs or T cells enriched from blood (not recorded which). The CDR3 region has the DNA TGTGCCAGCTCACCAATGGGACAACTGAACACCGGGGAGCTGTTTTTT. This gives the protein CASSPMGQLNTGELFF.